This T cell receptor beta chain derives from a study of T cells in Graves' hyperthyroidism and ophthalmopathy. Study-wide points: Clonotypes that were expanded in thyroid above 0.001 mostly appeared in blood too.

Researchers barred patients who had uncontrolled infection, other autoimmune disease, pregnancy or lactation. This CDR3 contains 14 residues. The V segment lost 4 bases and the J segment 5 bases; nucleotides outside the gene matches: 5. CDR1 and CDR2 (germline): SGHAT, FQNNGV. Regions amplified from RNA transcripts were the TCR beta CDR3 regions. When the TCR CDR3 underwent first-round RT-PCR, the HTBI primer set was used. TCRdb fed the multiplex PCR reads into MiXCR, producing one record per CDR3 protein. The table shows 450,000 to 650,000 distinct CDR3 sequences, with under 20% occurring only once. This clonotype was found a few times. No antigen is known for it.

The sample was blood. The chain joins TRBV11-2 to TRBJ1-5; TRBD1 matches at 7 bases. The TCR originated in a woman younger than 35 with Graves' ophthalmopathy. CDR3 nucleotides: TGTGCCAGCAGCTCACAGGGGACCCATCAGCCCCAGCATTTT. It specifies CASSSQGTHQPQHF.